The TCR beta chain described here comes from a study of OX40 agonist ivuxolimab in advanced cancers. Germline V gene data show CDR1 as SGHVS and CDR2 as FQNEAQ. The CDR3 is 16 residues long. V shed 4 bases, J shed 3 bases, and the junction held 6 bases outside the gene matches. Autoimmune disease history or systemic immunosuppression led to patients being barred. Sequencing was performed with immunoSEQ multiplex PCR; in TCRdb, only in-frame clones are kept and a portion is missing. The sample has tens of thousands of clones; just over 90% are singletons. The chain recombines TRBV7-8 with TRBJ2-3; 11 nucleotides align to TRBD2. The sequenced sample was CD4+ or CD8+ T cells sorted from blood, obtained in a trial of the OX40 agonist ivuxolimab. This TCR came from an adult with an advanced solid tumor such as melanoma, head and neck, liver or kidney cancer. The CDR3 region is CASSSQLAGDTDTQYF. The CDR3, as DNA: TGTGCCAGCAGCTCACAACTAGCGGGGGATACAGATACGCAGTATTTT.